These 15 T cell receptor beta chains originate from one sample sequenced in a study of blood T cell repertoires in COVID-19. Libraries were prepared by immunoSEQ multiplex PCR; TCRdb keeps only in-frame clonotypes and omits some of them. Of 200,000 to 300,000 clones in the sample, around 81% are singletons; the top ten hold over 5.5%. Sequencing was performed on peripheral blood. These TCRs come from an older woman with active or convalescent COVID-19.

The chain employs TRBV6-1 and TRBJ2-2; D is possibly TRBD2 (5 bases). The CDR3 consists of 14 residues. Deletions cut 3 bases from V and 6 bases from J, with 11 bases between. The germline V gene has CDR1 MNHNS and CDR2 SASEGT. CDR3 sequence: CASSENGIAGELFF. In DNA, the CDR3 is TGTGCCAGCAGTGAGAACGGGATCGCCGGGGAGCTGTTTTTT.

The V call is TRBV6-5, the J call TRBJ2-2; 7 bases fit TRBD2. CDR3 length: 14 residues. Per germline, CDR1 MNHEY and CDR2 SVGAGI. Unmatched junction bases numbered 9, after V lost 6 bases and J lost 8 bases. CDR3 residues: CASRETSSLGELFF. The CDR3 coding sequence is TGTGCCAGCAGGGAGACTAGCAGTTTGGGGGAGCTGTTTTTT.

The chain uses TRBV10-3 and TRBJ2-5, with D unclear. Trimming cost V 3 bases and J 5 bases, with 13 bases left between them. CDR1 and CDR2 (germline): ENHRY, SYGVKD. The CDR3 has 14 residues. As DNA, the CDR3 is TGTGCCATCAGTGATCCCCAGGCCTCTGAGACCCAGTACTTC. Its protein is CAISDPQASETQYF.

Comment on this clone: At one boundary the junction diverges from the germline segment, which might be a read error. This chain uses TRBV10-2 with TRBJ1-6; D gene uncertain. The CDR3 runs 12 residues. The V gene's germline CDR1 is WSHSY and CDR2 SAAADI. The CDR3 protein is CASSSFNSPLHF. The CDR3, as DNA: TGCGCCAGCAGTTCCTTTAATTCACCCCTCCACTTT.

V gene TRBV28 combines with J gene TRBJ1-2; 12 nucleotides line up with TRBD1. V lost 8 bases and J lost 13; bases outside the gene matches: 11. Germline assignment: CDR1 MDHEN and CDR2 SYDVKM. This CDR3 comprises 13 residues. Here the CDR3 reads CASLGRDRGPSTF. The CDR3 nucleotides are TGTGCCAGCCTCGGACGGGACAGGGGGCCGAGCACCTTC.

The CDR3 protein is CASSVGTGERNTEAFF. CDR3 coding DNA: TGCGCCAGCAGCGTCGGGACAGGAGAACGGAACACTGAAGCTTTCTTT. V gene TRBV5-1 combines with J gene TRBJ1-1, with 8 bases that match TRBD1. This CDR3 is built from 16 residues. After removal of 4 bases from V and 1 base from J, the junction contained 9 bases not matched to a gene. Germline V CDR1 and CDR2: SGHRS, YFSETQ.

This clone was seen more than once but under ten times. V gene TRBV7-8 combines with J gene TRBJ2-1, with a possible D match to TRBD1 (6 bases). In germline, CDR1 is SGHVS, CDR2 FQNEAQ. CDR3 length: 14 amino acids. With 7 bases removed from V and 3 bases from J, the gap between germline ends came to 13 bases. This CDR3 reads CASIKTGLYNEQFF. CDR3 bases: TGTGCCAGCATCAAGACAGGTCTCTACAATGAGCAGTTCTTC.

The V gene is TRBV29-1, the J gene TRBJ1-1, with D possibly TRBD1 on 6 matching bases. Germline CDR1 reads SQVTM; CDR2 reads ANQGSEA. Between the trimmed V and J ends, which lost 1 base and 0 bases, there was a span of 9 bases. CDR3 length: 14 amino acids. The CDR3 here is CSVEGTAMNTEAFF. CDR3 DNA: TGCAGCGTTGAAGGGACAGCCATGAACACTGAAGCTTTCTTT.

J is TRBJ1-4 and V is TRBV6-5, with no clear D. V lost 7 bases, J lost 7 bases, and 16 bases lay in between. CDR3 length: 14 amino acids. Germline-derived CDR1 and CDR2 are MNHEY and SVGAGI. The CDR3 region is CASTAGRFGEKLFF. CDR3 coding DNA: TGTGCCAGCACGGCCGGGAGGTTCGGTGAAAAACTGTTTTTT.

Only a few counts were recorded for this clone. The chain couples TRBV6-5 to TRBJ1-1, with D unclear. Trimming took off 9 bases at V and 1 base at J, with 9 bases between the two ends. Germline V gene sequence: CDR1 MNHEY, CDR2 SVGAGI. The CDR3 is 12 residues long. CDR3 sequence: CASFRKNTEAFF. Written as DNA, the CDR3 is TGTGCCAGTTTCAGGAAGAACACTGAAGCTTTCTTT.

Written as DNA, the CDR3 is TGTGCCAGCAGCGGGTGGGGGGATAGCTCCAATGAGCAGTTCTTC. It specifies CASSGWGDSSNEQFF. The rearrangement joins TRBV9 to TRBJ2-1; weak D call: TRBD2 (6 bases). Trimming took 3 bases from V and 6 from J, leaving 16 bases between them. Germline CDR1 reads SGDLS; CDR2 reads YYNGEE. The length of the CDR3 is 15 residues. Combining the CDR3 with reference TRBV9 and TRBJ2-1 gives the whole variable domain DSGVTQTPKHLITATGQRVTLRCSPRSGDLSVYWYQQSLDQGLQFLIQYYNGEERAKGNILERFSAQQFPDLHSELNLSSLELGDSALYFCASSGWGDSSNEQFFGPGTRLTVL.

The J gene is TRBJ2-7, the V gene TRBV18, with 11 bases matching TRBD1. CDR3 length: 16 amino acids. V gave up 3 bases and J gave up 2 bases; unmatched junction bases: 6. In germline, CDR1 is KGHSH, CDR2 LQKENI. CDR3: CASSPQWGQGAYEQYF. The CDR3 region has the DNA TGTGCCAGCTCACCCCAATGGGGACAGGGGGCCTACGAGCAGTACTTC.

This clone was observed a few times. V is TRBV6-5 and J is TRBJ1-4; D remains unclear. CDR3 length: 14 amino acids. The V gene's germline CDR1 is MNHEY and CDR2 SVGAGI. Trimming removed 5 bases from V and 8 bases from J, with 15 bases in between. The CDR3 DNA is TGTGCCAGCAGTCTGGCCCAACCCCAGGAAAAACTGTTTTTT. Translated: CASSLAQPQEKLFF.

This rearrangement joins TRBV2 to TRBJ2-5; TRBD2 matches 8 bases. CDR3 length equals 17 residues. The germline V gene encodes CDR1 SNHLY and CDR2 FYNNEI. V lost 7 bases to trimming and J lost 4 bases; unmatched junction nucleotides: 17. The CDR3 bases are TGTGCCAGCATTCCTCCTCCAAGGGCGGGAGGAGGAGAGACCCAGTACTTC. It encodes CASIPPPRAGGGETQYF.

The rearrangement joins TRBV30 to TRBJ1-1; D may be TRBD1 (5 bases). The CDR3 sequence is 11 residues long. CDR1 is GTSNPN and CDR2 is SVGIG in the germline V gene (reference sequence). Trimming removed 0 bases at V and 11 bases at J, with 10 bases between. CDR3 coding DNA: TGTGCCTGGAGTGTACAGGCCGATGCTTTCTTT. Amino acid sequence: CAWSVQADAFF. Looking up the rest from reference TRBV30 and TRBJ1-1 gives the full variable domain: SQTIHQWPATLVQPVGSPLSLECTVEGTSNPNLYWYRQAAGRGLQLLFYSVGIGQISSEVPQNLSASRPQDRQFILSSKKLLLSDSGFYLCAWSVQADAFFGQGTRLTVV.